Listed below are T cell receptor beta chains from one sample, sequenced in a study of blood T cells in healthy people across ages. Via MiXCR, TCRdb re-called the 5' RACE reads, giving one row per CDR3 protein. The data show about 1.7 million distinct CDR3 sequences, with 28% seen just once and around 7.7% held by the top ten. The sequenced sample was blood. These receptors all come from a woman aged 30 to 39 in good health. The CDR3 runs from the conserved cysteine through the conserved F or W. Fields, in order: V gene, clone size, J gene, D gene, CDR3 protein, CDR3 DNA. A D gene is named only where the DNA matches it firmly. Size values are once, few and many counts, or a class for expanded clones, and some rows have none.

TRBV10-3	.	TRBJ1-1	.	CAIRGMTEREAFF	TGTGCCATCAGGGGAATGACAGAGAGGGAAGCTTTCTTT
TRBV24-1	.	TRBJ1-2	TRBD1	CATSEGDSGYTF	TGTGCCACCAGTGAAGGGGACAGCGGCTACACCTTC
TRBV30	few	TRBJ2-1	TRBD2	CAGSGGPLNEQFF	TGTGCCGGTAGCGGGGGACCTCTTAATGAGCAGTTCTTC
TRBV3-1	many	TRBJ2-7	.	CASSQDTWTQGVHEQYF	TGTGCCAGCAGCCAAGATACTTGGACCCAAGGGGTACACGAGCAGTACTTC
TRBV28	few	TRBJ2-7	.	CASSFSTVNYEQYF	TGTGCCAGCAGTTTCTCGACCGTGAACTACGAGCAGTACTTC
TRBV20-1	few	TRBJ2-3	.	CSAGDKADTQYF	TGCAGTGCTGGGGACAAGGCCGATACGCAGTATTTT
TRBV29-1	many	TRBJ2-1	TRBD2	CSGVGLANYNEQFF	TGCAGCGGGGTAGGACTAGCGAACTACAATGAGCAGTTCTTC
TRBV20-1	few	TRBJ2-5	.	CSAKVGARYQETQYF	TGCAGTGCTAAGGTCGGGGCGCGGTACCAAGAGACCCAGTACTTC
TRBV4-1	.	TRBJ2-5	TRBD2	CASSQEEAFSGTSIQETQYF	TGCGCCAGCAGCCAAGAGGAAGCCTTCTCCGGGACTAGTATACAAGAGACCCAGTACTTC
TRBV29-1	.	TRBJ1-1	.	CSVGGGFQVKAFF	TGCAGCGTTGGGGGGGGATTCCAGGTAAAAGCTTTCTTT
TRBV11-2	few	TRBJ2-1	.	CASSLRLTYEQFF	TGTGCCAGCAGCTTACGACTGACCTATGAGCAGTTCTTC
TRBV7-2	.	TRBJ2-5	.	CASRLGPETQYF	TGTGCCAGCAGGCTAGGGCCGGAGACCCAGTACTTC
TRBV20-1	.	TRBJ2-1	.	CSARRTKGATYNEQFF	TGCAGTGCTAGGCGCACAAAGGGAGCTACCTACAATGAGCAGTTCTTC
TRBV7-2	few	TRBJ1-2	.	CASSLPQGYNYGYTF	TGTGCCAGCAGTTTACCTCAGGGCTATAACTATGGCTACACCTTC
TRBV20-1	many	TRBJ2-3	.	CSAPSGLSTDTQYF	TGCAGTGCCCCCAGCGGGCTTAGCACAGATACGCAGTATTTT
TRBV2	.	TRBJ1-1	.	CASGREGVNTEAFF	TGTGCCAGCGGCCGAGAGGGGGTCAACACTGAAGCTTTCTTT
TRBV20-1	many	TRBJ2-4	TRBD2	CSALRTSENIQYF	TGCAGTGCTCTCCGGACTAGCGAAAACATTCAGTACTTC
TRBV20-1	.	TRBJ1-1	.	CSARGRRNTEAFF	TGCAGTGCTAGAGGAAGAAGGAACACTGAAGCTTTCTTT
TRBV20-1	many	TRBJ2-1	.	CSARVFNRGPANEQFF	TGCAGTGCTAGAGTATTTAACCGAGGTCCAGCCAATGAGCAGTTCTTC
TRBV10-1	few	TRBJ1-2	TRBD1	CASSEGPSLFLNFRDRGGNGYTF	TGCGCCAGCAGTGAGGGCCCCTCCTTGTTTCTAAACTTCCGCGACAGGGGAGGTAATGGCTACACCTTC
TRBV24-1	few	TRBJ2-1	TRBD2	CATSDLDPSGGPNYNEQFF	TGTGCCACCAGTGATTTGGATCCTAGCGGGGGCCCAAACTACAATGAGCAGTTCTTC
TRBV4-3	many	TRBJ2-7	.	CASSQTRTSYEQYF	TGCGCCAGCAGCCAGACCCGAACCTCCTACGAGCAGTACTTC
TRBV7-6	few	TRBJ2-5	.	CASSLVHSQETQYF	TGTGCCAGCAGCTTAGTGCACAGCCAAGAGACCCAGTACTTC
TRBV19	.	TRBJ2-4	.	CASSMGEVRYF	TGTGCCAGTAGTATGGGGGAGGTGCGGTACTTC
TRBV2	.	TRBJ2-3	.	CAGNPGGLTDTQYF	TGTGCCGGTAATCCGGGGGGCCTCACAGATACGCAGTATTTT
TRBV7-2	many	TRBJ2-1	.	CASSVSYNEQFF	TGTGCCAGCAGCGTCTCCTACAATGAGCAGTTCTTC
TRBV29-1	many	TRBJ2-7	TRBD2	CSLKTRGLAGTFYEQYF	TGCAGCCTAAAGACACGGGGACTAGCGGGAACATTCTACGAGCAGTACTTC
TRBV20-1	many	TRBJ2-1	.	CSARDTPVHEQFF	TGCAGTGCTAGAGACACCCCCGTCCATGAGCAGTTCTTC
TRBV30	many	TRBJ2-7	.	CAWIVSGSHDEQYF	TGTGCCTGGATCGTCTCCGGGAGTCACGACGAGCAGTACTTC
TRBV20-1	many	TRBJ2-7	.	CSARVTGHPYEQYF	TGCAGTGCTAGAGTTACAGGCCATCCCTACGAGCAGTACTTC
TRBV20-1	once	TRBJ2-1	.	CSARTPGQQFF	TGCAGTGCTAGAACCCCAGGCCAGCAGTTCTTC
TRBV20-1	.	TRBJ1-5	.	CSARFWGIGNQPQHF	TGCAGTGCTAGATTTTGGGGAATCGGCAATCAGCCCCAGCATTTT
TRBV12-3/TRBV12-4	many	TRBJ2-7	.	CASWPGQLYEQYF	TGTGCCAGTTGGCCGGGACAACTTTACGAGCAGTACTTC
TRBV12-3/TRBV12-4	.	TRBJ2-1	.	CATNLGGLYNEQFF	TGTGCCACCAATCTTGGGGGGCTTTACAATGAGCAGTTCTTC
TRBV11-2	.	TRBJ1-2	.	CASSLDPARGYTF	TGTGCCAGCAGCTTAGATCCAGCCCGTGGCTACACCTTC